This TCR beta chain was identified in a study of lymphopenia after photon versus proton radiotherapy. The data were produced by immunoSEQ multiplex PCR, yet TCRdb's version contains in-frame clones alone and is incomplete. Of about 83,000 clones in the sample, 80% to 90% were seen once. The V gene lost 8 bases and the J gene lost 0 bases, with 10 bases spanning the gap. Germline values: CDR1 KGHSH, CDR2 LQKENI. This CDR3 has 13 residues. This clone has only a few counts. The V call is TRBV18, the J call TRBJ1-1; the D gene is possibly TRBD1 (5 bases). This clonotype originated in a man aged 55 to 70 with pancreatic cancer. This specimen was peripheral blood, taken from a patient treated with proton-based radiotherapy. The CDR3 coding sequence is TGTGCCAGCACGCAGGGATTGAACACTGAAGCTTTCTTT. This encodes CASTQGLNTEAFF. The full variable domain, with the rest looked up from reference TRBV18 and TRBJ1-1, is NAGVMQNPRHLVRRRGQEARLRCSPMKGHSHVYWYRQLPEEGLKFMVYLQKENIIDESGMPKERFSAEFPKEGPSILRIQQVVRGDSAAYFCASTQGLNTEAFFGQGTRLTVV.